This T cell receptor beta chain comes out of a study of T cells in Graves' hyperthyroidism and ophthalmopathy. Study-level findings and limits: Most thyroid-expanded clonotypes above 0.001 were also found in blood.

Amplification of TCR beta CDR3 regions used RNA as the template. First-round RT-PCR targeting the TCR CDR3 was performed with the HTBI primer set. TCRdb reanalysed the multiplex PCR reads using MiXCR and keeps one entry per CDR3 protein. The data hold about 560,000 distinct CDR3 sequences, with approximately 14% observed a single time. There are a few counts of this clonotype. Its target is unknown. The study enrolled patients aged 18 to 65 with newly diagnosed hyperthyroidism of under 2 months' duration. Diagnoses were established using clinical symptoms, serum thyroxine and TRAb, thyroid ultrasound and orbital computed tomography. Fresh peripheral blood, 8 to 10 ml, was the source of the PBMCs. The source of this sequence is a young woman with Graves' hyperthyroidism. Sequenced input: blood.

As DNA, the CDR3 is TGTGCCAGCAGTACACTAGCGTATGGGATTGATACGCAGTATTTT. Amino acids: CASSTLAYGIDTQYF. The chain links TRBV12-3 or TRBV12-4 to TRBJ2-3; TRBD2 aligns across 7 bases. The CDR3 is 15 residues long. J lost 6 bases, V lost 5 bases, and 11 bases had no gene match.